What follows is one T cell receptor (beta chain) and its context. The antigen remains undetermined. The PCR was carried out with 60 Vbeta primers and 13 Jbeta primers. TCRdb's copy holds only in-frame clones and misses some; the assay was immunoSEQ multiplex PCR. The sample's table shows about 96,000 clones. Nominal health characterized the donors when sampled, though unrecorded immune exposures were likely. These data belong to a study of cytomegalovirus exposure and HLA in healthy donors. General study points: Later analysis demonstrated an association between a missense DCLRE1C variant and TCR beta V- and J-gene trimming. HLA-A and HLA-B allele assignments for most subjects were reportedly predicted accurately using TCR beta sequences. Diagnosis of cytomegalovirus status made by the classifier reportedly showed high specificity and sensitivity.

This receptor was taken from a woman in her 30s in good health and CMV-seronegative. Sequenced input: PBMCs.

The CDR3 reads CASSLLYLGGDEQFF. The CDR3 DNA is TGTGCCAGCAGTTTATTATACCTAGGGGGGGATGAGCAGTTCTTC. J is TRBJ2-1 and V is TRBV27; possibly TRBD2 for D (7 bases). Looked up from germline, CDR1 is MNHEY and CDR2 is SMNVEV (reference sequence). V was trimmed by 1 base and J by 8 bases, leaving 15 bases between them. This CDR3 has 15 residues.